A few counts support the clone carrying this TCR beta chain. Its antigen is not identified. The source of the sample is a study of cytomegalovirus exposure and HLA in healthy donors. Study-level information: Within the Caucasian-associated ancestry cluster were under 85% of the roughly 360 genotyped donors. Overall study findings and caveats: In a later analysis, common viral pathogens appeared linked to several of the most significant clusters. In presence/absence analyses, roughly uniform sequencing depth across donors was assumed. HLA restriction was apparent for most CMV-associated TCR beta chains in a later analysis.

The CDR3 is 17 residues long. V was clipped by 4 bases and J by 4 bases; unmatched bases: 7. Germline CDR1 SGHDT, CDR2 YYEEEE. Primers: 60 Vbeta forward and 13 Jbeta reverse. The assay was immunoSEQ multiplex PCR, and TCRdb's table has in-frame clones only and misses some. This table holds around 90,000 clones, roughly 80% found once. The V gene is TRBV5-6, the J gene TRBJ2-1; 14 bases line up with TRBD2. The source is a man aged 25 to 40 in good health and CMV-seronegative. The source material was PBMCs. The DNA for the CDR3 is TGTGCCAGCAGCCCGGGACTAGCGGGGGATCCATACAATGAGCAGTTCTTC. This translates into CASSPGLAGDPYNEQFF.